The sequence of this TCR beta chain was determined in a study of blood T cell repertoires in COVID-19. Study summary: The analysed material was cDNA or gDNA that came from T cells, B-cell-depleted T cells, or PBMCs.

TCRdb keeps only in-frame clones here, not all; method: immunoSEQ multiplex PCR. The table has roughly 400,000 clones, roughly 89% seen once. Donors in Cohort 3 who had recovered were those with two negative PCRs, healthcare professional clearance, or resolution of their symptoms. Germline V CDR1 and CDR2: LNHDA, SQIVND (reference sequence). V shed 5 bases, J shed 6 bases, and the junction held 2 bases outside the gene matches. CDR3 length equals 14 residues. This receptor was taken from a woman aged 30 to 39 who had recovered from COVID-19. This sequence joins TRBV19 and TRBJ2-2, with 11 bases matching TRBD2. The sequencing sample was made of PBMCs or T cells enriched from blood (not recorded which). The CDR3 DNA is TGTGCCAGTAGTTCGGGACTAGCGGCCGGGGAGCTGTTTTTT. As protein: CASSSGLAAGELFF.